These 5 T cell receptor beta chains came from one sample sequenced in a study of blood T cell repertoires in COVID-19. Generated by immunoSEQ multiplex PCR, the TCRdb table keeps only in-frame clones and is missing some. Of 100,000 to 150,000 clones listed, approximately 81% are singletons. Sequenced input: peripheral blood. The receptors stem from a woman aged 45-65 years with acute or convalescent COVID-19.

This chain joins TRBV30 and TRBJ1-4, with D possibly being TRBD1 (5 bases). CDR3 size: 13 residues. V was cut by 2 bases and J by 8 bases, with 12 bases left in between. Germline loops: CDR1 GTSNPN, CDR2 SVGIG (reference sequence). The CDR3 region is CAWSTGGGEKLFF. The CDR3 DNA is TGTGCCTGGAGTACGGGGGGAGGAGAAAAACTGTTTTTT.

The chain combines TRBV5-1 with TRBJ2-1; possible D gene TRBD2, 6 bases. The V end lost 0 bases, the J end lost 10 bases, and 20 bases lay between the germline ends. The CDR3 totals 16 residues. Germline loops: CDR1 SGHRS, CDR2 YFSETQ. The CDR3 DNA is TGCGCCAGCAGCTTGGGGGGTAGCGGAACCGCTCACGAGCAGTTCTTC. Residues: CASSLGGSGTAHEQFF. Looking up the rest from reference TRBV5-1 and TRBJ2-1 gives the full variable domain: KAGVTQTPRYLIKTRGQQVTLSCSPISGHRSVSWYQQTPGQGLQFLFEYFSETQRNKGNFPGRFSGRQFSNSRSEMNVSTLELGDSALYLCASSLGGSGTAHEQFFGPGTRLTVL.

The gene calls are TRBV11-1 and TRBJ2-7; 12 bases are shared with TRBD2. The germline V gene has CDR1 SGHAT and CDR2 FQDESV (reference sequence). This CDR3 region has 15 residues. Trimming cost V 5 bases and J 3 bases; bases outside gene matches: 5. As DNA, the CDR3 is TGTGCCAGCAGCCTACGACTAGCGGGAGACTACGAGCAGTACTTC. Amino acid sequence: CASSLRLAGDYEQYF.

The CDR3: CASSRTRPGLAAGEQYF. For the CDR3, the DNA is TGTGCCAGCTCACGAACTAGACCGGGACTAGCGGCGGGCGAGCAGTACTTC. The chain recombines TRBV18 with TRBJ2-7; 11 bases match TRBD2. The CDR3 has 17 amino acids. V lost 4 bases and J lost 6; bases outside the gene matches: 14. Germline V gene sequence: CDR1 KGHSH, CDR2 LQKENI.

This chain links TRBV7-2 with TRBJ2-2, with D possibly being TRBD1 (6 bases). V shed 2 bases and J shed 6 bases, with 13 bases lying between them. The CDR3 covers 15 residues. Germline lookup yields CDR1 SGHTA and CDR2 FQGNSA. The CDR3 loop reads CASSLLVTGAGELFF. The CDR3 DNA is TGTGCCAGCAGCTTACTGGTGACAGGAGCCGGGGAGCTGTTTTTT. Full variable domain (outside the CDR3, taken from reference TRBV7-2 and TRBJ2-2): GAGVSQSPSNKVTEKGKDVELRCDPISGHTALYWYRQSLGQGLEFLIYFQGNSAPDKSGLPSDRFSAERTGGSVSTLTIQRTQQEDSAVYLCASSLLVTGAGELFFGEGSRLTVL.